These 3 T cell receptor beta chains share one sample of origin, sequenced in a study of shared clonotypes between healthy human individuals (dated by TCRdb to between 2020 and 2021). The library came from the immunoSEQ multiplex PCR assay. This is the immuneACCESS table as TCRdb keeps it, with only in-frame sequences that have V and J called. A part of the clones is gone; compared with another copy, unresolved V genes explain less than half, and the rest is unexplained. The sample table holds approximately 2,300,000 clones, of which roughly 90% were seen once. 0.37% of the sample lies in the top ten. The specimen sequenced was naive CD4+ T cells from PBMCs. This sample's cell subset or site label indicates: CD45RA+ positively selected. These receptors all stem from a man younger than 30 in good health. Some clones in this sample may be carry-over from other donors' samples.

Points on this clone: In the same sample, other DNA sequences code for this CDR3. This chain uses TRBV7-9 with TRBJ2-2, with unresolved D. Germline assignment: CDR1 SEHNR and CDR2 FQNEAQ (reference sequence). CDR3 length: 14 amino acids. Trimming took 3 bases from V and 1 from J, leaving 6 bases between them. CDR3 sequence reads: CASSLQGNTGELFF. In DNA, the CDR3 is TGTGCCAGCAGCTTGCAAGGGAACACCGGGGAGCTGTTTTTT.

The chain carries TRBV2 and TRBJ2-3; D may be TRBD2 (6 bases). There are 14 residues in the CDR3. Germline lookup yields CDR1 SNHLY and CDR2 FYNNEI. With 4 bases removed from V and 6 bases from J, the gap between germline ends came to 14 bases. CDR3 loop: CASSAGLATDTQYF. The CDR3 DNA sequence: TGTGCCAGCAGTGCGGGTCTAGCGACGGATACGCAGTATTTT.

The CDR3 sequence: CASSLVLQGGKRETQYF. CDR3 nucleotides: TGTGCCAGCAGCTTAGTCCTTCAGGGGGGGAAACGAGAGACCCAGTACTTC. The J gene is TRBJ2-5, the V gene TRBV7-7, with D perhaps assigned TRBD1 or TRBD2 (7 bases each). The V and J ends lost 1 base and 4 bases respectively, with 19 bases between them. This CDR3 has 17 amino acids. Germline V gives CDR1 SSHAT, CDR2 FNYEAQ (reference sequence).